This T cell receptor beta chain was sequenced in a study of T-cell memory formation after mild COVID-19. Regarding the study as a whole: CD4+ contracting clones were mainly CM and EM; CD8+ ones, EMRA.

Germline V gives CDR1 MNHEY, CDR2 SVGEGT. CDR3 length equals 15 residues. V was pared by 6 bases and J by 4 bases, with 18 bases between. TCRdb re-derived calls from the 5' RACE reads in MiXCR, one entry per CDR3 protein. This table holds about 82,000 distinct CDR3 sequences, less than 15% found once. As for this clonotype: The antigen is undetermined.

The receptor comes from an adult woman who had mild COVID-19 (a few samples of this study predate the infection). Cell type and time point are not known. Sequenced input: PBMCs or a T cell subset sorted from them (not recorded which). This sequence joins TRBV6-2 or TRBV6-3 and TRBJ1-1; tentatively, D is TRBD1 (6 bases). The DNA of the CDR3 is TGTGCCAGCAGCCCCCGGGGGCCTATCCCCACTGAAGCTTTCTTT. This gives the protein CASSPRGPIPTEAFF.